This TCR beta chain is drawn from a study of graft-versus-host responses after intestinal transplantation. Study at large: Multivisceral, liver-intestinal, or isolated intestinal transplants were performed in recipients. After anti-thymocyte globulin induction, recipients took tacrolimus and steroids for three to four years.

TCRdb's copy holds only in-frame clones and misses some; the assay was immunoSEQ multiplex PCR. Seen here are roughly 56,000 clones, more than 75% observed once, and the top ten hold approximately 2.9%. Study-wide results and caveats: Detected in recipient marrow were GvH clones, some of which were first observed in ileum or blood.

With regard to this clone: Its antigen is as yet unknown.

The CDR3 loop spans 19 amino acids. Germline V gene lookup returns CDR1 SQVTM and CDR2 ANQGSEA. J was trimmed by 0 bases and V by 6 bases; bases with no gene match: 14. The chain links TRBV29-1 to TRBJ2-6; TRBD1 matches at 10 bases. The clonotype originates from a human patient who received an intestinal transplant, so some T cells may come from the graft donor. The sample here was PBMCs, taken about 120 days after intestinal transplantation. Here the CDR3 reads CSVQNPGTGVLSGANVLTF. Written as DNA, the CDR3 is TGCAGCGTCCAAAACCCCGGGACAGGGGTTCTCTCTGGGGCCAACGTCCTGACTTTC.